The 10 T cell receptor beta chains listed next were all sequenced from one sample in a study of T cells in localized non-small cell lung cancer. The table came from immunoSEQ multiplex PCR; TCRdb's copy has only in-frame clones and leaves some out. The repertoire holds 70,000 to 80,000 clones, with more than 75% as singletons. The specimen comprised peripheral blood, sampled before any cancer treatment. These receptors all come from a woman aged 35-70 years with stage I squamous cell lung carcinoma.

In this sample, this clone turned up a few times. The V and J genes are TRBV6-1 and TRBJ2-2; possibly TRBD1 for D (6 bases). The germline CDR1 and CDR2 sequences are MNHNS and SASEGT. CDR3 size: 15 residues. Trimming shortened V by 7 bases and J by 2 bases, and 14 bases separated the two germline ends. The CDR3: CASIFGTKNTGELFF. CDR3 bases: TGTGCCAGCATTTTCGGGACAAAAAACACCGGGGAGCTGTTTTTT.

The chain recombines TRBV5-6 with TRBJ2-7, with 9 bases lining up with TRBD1. V trimming: 1 base; J trimming: 0 bases; junction bases outside the gene matches: 5. The CDR3 runs to 16 residues. Germline-derived CDR1 and CDR2 are SGHDT and YYEEEE. The CDR3 loop is CASSLFGQGSSYEQYF. The CDR3, as DNA: TGTGCCAGCAGCTTGTTCGGACAGGGGAGCTCCTACGAGCAGTACTTC.

This chain uses TRBV30 with TRBJ2-2; D is possibly TRBD1 (6 bases). From germline, CDR1 is GTSNPN and CDR2 SVGIG (reference sequence). Trimming took off 1 base at V and 7 bases at J, with 10 bases between the two ends. The CDR3 has 13 amino acids. The CDR3 region is CAWSATGSGELFF. CDR3 coding DNA: TGTGCCTGGAGTGCGACAGGCAGCGGGGAGCTGTTTTTT.

The rearrangement uses TRBV2 and TRBJ1-5; D remains ambiguous. Germline CDR1 reads SNHLY; CDR2 reads FYNNEI. V was cut by 8 bases and J by 1 base, with 12 bases left in between. This CDR3 spans 14 amino acids. Written as DNA, the CDR3 is TGTGCCAGCGCTAGGATGGCGAGCAATCAGCCCCAGCATTTT. Residues: CASARMASNQPQHF.

The V call is TRBV10-2, the J call TRBJ1-5; D might be TRBD1 (5 bases). Between the trimmed V and J ends, which lost 2 bases and 3 bases, there was a span of 8 bases. The CDR3 spans 14 residues. Germline lookup yields CDR1 WSHSY and CDR2 SAAADI. The CDR3 nucleotides are TGCGCCAGCAGTGAGAGGGACCTCAATCAGCCCCAGCATTTT. Its protein product is CASSERDLNQPQHF.

This chain's CDR3 is CASSLAAEEQFF. Written as DNA, the CDR3 is TGTGCCAGCAGCTTAGCGGCGGAGGAGCAGTTCTTC. This chain joins TRBV7-8 and TRBJ2-1; no clear D gene. CDR3 length equals 12 residues. The germline V gene encodes CDR1 SGHVS and CDR2 FQNEAQ. Trimming removed 0 bases from V and 10 bases from J, with 7 bases in between.

This clone has a handful of counts. This chain joins TRBV18 and TRBJ2-6; D ambiguous. The germline gives CDR1 KGHSH, CDR2 LQKENI. Trimming stripped 3 bases from V and 4 bases from J, with 7 bases between. The length of the CDR3 is 14 residues. CDR3 loop: CASSPDTGANVLTF. The CDR3 bases are TGTGCCAGCTCACCCGATACCGGGGCCAACGTCCTGACTTTC.

This rearrangement joins TRBV4-2 to TRBJ2-5; D is perhaps TRBD2 (6 bases). Germline V CDR1 and CDR2: LGHNA, YNFKEQ. This CDR3 has 15 residues. The ends were cut back, 2 bases at V and 5 bases at J, with 15 bases in the middle. In DNA form, the CDR3 reads TGTGCCAGCAGCCAACGCGGAGGGATTCGGGAGACCCAGTACTTC. Its translation: CASSQRGGIRETQYF.

The CDR3, as DNA: TGTGCCAGCACAGGCTCCCTCAATCAGCCCCAGCATTTT. Translated, it gives CASTGSLNQPQHF. The gene calls are TRBV10-3 and TRBJ1-5; D possibly corresponds to TRBD1 (5 bases). Germline V gene lookup returns CDR1 ENHRY and CDR2 SYGVKD. There are 13 residues in the CDR3. Deletions cut 10 bases from V and 3 bases from J, with 13 bases between.

The J gene is TRBJ1-5, the V gene TRBV2; perhaps TRBD1 as D (5 bases). Germline assignment: CDR1 SNHLY and CDR2 FYNNEI. The CDR3 runs to 14 residues. V dropped 1 base and J dropped 7 bases, with 11 bases sitting between them. DNA for the CDR3: TGTGCCAGCAGTGAAGGGCAGGGTGAACAGCCCCAGCATTTT. Protein: CASSEGQGEQPQHF.